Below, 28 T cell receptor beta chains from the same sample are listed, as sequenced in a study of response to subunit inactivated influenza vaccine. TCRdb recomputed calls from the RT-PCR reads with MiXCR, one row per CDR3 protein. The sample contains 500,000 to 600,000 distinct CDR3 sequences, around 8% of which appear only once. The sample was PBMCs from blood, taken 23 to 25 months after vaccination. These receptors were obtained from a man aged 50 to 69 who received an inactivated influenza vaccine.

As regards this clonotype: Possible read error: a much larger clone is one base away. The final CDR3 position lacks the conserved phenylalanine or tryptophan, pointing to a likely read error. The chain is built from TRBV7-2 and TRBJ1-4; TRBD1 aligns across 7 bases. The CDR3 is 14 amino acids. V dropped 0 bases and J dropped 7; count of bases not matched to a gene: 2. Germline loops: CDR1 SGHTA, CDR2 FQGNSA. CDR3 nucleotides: TGTGCCAGCAGCTTAGCGCAGGGGGTTGAAAAACTGTTTTCT. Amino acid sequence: CASSLAQGVEKLFS.

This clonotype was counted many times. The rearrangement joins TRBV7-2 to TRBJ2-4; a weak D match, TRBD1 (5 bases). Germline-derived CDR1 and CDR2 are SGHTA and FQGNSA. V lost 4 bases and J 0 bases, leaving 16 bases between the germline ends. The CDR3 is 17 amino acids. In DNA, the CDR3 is TGTGCCAGCAGCTCCCCCAAGGGGATCCTAGCCAAAAACATTCAGTACTTC. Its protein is CASSSPKGILAKNIQYF.

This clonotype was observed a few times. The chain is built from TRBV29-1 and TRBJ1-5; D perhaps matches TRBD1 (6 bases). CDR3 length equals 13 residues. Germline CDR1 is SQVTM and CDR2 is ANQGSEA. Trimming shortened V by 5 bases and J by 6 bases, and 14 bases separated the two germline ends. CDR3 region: CSVLDSRSQPQHF. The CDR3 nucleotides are TGCAGCGTTCTGGACAGCCGAAGTCAGCCCCAGCATTTT.

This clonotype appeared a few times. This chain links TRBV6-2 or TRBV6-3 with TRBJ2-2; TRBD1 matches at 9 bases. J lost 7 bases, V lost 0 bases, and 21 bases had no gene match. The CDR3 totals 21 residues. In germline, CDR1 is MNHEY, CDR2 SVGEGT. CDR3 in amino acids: CASSYSFVDTGGDLGGGELFF. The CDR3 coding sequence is TGTGCCAGCAGTTACTCTTTTGTGGACACAGGGGGCGACCTGGGGGGCGGGGAGCTGTTTTTT.

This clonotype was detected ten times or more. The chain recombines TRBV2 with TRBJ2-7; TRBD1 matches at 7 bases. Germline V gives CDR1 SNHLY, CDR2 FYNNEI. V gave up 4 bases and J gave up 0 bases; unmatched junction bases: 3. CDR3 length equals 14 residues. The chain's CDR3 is CASSARGHSYEQYF. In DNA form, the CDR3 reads TGTGCCAGCAGTGCGAGGGGGCACTCCTACGAGCAGTACTTC.

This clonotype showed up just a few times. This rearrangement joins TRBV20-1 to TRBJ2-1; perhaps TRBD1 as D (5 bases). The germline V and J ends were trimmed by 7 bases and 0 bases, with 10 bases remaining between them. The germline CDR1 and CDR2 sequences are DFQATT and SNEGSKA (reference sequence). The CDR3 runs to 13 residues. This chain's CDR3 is CSVATVSYNEQFF. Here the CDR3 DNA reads TGCAGTGTTGCGACAGTCTCCTACAATGAGCAGTTCTTC.

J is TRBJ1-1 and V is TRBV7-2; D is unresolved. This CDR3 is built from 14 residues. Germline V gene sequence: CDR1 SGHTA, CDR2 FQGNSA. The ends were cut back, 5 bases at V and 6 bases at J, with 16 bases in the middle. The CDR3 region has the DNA TGTGCCAGCAGCCGTCCGGGCCCAGCAGCTGAAGCTTTCTTT. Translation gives CASSRPGPAAEAFF.

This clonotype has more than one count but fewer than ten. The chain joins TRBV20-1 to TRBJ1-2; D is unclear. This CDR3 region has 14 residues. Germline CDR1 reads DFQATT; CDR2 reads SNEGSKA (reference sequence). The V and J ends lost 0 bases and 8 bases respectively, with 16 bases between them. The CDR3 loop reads CSARDPRGNLGYTF. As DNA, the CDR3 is TGCAGTGCTAGAGATCCGCGAGGGAATTTGGGCTACACCTTC.

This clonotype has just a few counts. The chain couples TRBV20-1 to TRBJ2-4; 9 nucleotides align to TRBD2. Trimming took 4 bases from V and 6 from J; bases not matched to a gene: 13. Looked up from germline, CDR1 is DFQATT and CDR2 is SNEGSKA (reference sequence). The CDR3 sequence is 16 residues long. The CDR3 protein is CSATDFSGGPGNIQYF. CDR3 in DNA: TGCAGTGCTACTGACTTCAGCGGGGGGCCAGGAAACATTCAGTACTTC.

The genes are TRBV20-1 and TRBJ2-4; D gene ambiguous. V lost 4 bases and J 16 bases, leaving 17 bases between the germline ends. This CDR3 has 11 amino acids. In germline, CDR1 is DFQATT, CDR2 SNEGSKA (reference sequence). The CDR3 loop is CSAKGEAQGYF. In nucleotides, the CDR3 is TGCAGTGCTAAGGGTGAGGCACAAGGCTACTTC.

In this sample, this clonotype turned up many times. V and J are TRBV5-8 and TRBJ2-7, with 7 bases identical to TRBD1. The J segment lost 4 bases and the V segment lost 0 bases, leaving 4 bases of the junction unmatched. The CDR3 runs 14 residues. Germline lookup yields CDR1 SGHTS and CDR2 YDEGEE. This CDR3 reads CASSLVHRGYEQYF. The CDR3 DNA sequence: TGTGCCAGCAGCTTGGTTCACAGGGGTTACGAGCAGTACTTC. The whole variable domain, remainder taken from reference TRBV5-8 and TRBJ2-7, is EAGVTQSPTHLIKTRGQQATLRCSPISGHTSVYWYQQALGLGLQFLLWYDEGEERNRGNFPPRFSGRQFPNYSSELNVNALELEDSALYLCASSLVHRGYEQYFGPGTRLTVT.

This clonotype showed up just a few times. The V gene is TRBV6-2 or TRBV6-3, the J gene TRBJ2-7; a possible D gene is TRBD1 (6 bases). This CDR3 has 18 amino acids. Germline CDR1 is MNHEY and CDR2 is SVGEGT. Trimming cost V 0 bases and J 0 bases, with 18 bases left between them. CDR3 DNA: TGTGCCAGCAGTTACTCCGCCGGACAGTACTCAAACTCCTACGAGCAGTACTTC. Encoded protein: CASSYSAGQYSNSYEQYF.

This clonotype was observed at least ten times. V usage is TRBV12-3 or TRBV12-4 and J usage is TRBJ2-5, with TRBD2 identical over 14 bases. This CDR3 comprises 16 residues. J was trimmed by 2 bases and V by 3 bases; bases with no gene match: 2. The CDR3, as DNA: TGTGCCAGCAGTTTGACTAGCGGGGGGGGACAAGAGACCCAGTACTTC. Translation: CASSLTSGGGQETQYF.

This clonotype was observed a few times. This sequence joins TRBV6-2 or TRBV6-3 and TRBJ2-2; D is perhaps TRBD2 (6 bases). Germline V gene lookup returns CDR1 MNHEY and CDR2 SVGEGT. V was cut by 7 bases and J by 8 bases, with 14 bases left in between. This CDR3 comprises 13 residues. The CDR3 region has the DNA TGTGCCAGCAAGCGGGCCTCCGGGGGGGAGCTGTTTTTT. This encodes CASKRASGGELFF.

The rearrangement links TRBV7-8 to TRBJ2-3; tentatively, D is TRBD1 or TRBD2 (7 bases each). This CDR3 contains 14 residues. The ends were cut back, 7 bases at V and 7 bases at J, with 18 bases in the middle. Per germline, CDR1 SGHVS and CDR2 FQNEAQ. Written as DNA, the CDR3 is TGTGCCAGCACCCAGGGGGGGGGCGCGAATACGCAGTATTTT. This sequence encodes CASTQGGGANTQYF.

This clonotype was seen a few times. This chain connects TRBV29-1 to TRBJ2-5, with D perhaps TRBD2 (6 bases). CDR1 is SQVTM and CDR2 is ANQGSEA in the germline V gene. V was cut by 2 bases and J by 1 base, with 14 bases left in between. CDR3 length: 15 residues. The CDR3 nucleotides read TGCAGCGTTGAACGGGGGACTTTAACCCAAGAGACCCAGTACTTC. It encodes CSVERGTLTQETQYF.

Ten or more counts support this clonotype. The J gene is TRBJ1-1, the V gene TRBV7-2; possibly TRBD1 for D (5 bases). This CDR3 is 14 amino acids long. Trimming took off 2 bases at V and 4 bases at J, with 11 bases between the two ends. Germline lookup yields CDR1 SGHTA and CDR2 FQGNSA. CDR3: CASSLLSGLTEAFF. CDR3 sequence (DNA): TGTGCCAGCAGCTTACTTTCAGGGCTCACTGAAGCTTTCTTT.

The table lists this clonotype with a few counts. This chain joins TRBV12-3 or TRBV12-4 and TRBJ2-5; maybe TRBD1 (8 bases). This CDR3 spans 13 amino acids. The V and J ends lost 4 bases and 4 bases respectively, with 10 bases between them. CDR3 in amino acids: CASSYRGGETQYF. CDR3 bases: TGTGCCAGCAGTTACAGGGGGGGAGAGACCCAGTACTTC.

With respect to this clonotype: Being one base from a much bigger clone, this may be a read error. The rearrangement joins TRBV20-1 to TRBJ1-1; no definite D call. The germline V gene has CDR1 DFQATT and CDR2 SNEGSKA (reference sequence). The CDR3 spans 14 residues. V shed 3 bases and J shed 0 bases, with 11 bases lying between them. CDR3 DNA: TGCAGTGCTAGTCATGGGCCCATGAACACTGAAGCTTTCTTT. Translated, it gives CSASHGPMNTEAFF.

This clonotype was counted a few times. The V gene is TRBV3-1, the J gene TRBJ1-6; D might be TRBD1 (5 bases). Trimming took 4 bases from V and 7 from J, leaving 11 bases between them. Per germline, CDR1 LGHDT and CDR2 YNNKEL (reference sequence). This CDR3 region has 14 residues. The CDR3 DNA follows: TGTGCCAGCAGCCGGGACTCTGGCAATTCACCCCTCCACTTT. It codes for CASSRDSGNSPLHF.

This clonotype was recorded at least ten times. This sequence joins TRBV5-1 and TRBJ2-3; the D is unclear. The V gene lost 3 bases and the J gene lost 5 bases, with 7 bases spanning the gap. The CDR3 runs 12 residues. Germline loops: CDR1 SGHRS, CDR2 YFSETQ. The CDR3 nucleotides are TGCGCCAGCAGCTCACATGGAGATACGCAGTATTTT. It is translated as CASSSHGDTQYF.

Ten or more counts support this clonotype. The CDR3 region is CSARVAGETQYF. The CDR3 nucleotides are TGCAGTGCTAGAGTCGCGGGAGAGACCCAGTACTTC. The V gene is TRBV20-1, the J gene TRBJ2-5; D possibly corresponds to TRBD2 (5 bases). Per germline, CDR1 DFQATT and CDR2 SNEGSKA (reference sequence). V gave up 1 base and J gave up 4 bases, with 7 bases separating them. The CDR3 length is 12 residues.

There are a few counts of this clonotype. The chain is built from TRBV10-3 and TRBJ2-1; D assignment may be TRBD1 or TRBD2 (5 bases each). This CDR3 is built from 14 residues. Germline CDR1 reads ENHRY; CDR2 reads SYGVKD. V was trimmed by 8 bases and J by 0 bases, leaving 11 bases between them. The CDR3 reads CAIGDGYSYNEQFF. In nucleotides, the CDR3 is TGTGCCATCGGGGACGGGTACTCCTACAATGAGCAGTTCTTC.

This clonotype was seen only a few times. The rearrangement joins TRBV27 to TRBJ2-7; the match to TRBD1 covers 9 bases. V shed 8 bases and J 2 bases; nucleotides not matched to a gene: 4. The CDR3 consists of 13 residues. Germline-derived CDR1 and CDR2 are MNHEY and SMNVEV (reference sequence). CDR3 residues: CASGHRGPYEQYF. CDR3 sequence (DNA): TGTGCCAGCGGCCACAGGGGGCCCTACGAGCAGTACTTC.

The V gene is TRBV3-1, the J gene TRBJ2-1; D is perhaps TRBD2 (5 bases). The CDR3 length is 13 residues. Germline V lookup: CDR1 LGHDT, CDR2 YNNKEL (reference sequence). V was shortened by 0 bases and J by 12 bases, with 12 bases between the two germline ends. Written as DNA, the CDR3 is TGTGCCAGCAGCCAAGAGGACTCCCCAGGGCAGTTCTTC. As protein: CASSQEDSPGQFF.

The CDR3 protein is CATSRGDGYEQYF. The CDR3, as DNA: TGTGCCACCAGCAGAGGAGACGGGTACGAGCAGTACTTC. The rearrangement joins TRBV15 to TRBJ2-7; no clear D gene. Trimming took 1 base from V and 4 from J, leaving 8 bases between them. The CDR3 is 13 amino acids. Germline CDR1 LNHNV, CDR2 YYDKDF (reference sequence).

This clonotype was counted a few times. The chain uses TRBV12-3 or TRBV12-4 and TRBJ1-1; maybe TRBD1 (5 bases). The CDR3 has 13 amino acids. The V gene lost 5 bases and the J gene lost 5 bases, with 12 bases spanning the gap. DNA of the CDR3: TGTGCCAGCAGTCGTCTTCAGGGTACTGAAGCTTTCTTT. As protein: CASSRLQGTEAFF.

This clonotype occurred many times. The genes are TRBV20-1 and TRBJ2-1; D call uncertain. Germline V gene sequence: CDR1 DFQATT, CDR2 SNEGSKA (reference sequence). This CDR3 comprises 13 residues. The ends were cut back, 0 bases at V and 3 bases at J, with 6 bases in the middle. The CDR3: CSARDSLYNEQFF. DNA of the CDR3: TGCAGTGCTAGAGACAGCCTCTACAATGAGCAGTTCTTC.